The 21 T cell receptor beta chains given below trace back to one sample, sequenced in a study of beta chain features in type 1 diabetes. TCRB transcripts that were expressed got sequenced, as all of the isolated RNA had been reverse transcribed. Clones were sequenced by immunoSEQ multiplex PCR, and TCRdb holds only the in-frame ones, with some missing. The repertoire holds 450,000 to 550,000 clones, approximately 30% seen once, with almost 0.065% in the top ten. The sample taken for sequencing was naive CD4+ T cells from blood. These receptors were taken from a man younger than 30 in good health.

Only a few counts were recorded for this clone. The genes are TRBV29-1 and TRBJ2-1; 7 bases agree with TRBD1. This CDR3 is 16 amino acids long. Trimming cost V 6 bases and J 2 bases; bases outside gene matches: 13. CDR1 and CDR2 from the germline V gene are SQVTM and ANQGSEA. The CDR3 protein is CSVRGIGLQPYNEQFF. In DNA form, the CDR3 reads TGCAGCGTCAGGGGGATCGGACTGCAACCCTACAATGAGCAGTTCTTC.

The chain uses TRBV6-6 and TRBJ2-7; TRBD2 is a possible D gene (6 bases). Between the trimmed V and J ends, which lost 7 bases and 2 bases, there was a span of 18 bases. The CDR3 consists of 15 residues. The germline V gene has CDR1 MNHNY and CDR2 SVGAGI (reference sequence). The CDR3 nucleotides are TGTGCCAGCAATTTGGGAGGTAAGGCGACCTACGAGCAGTACTTC. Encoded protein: CASNLGGKATYEQYF.

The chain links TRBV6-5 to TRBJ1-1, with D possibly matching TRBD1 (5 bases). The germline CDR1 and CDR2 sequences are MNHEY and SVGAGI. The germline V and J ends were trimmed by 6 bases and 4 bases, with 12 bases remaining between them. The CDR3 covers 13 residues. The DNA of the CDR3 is TGTGCCAGCAGCCTGGCCGGGACCACTGAAGCTTTCTTT. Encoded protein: CASSLAGTTEAFF.

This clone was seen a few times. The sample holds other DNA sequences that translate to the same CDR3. The CDR3 nucleotides read TGCGCCAGCAGCTTGGAGGGCAGCAATCAGCCCCAGCATTTT. This encodes CASSLEGSNQPQHF. This chain uses TRBV5-1 with TRBJ1-5; D gene unclear. The germline V and J ends were trimmed by 0 bases and 1 base, with 5 bases remaining between them. Germline V gene lookup returns CDR1 SGHRS and CDR2 YFSETQ. This CDR3 region has 14 residues.

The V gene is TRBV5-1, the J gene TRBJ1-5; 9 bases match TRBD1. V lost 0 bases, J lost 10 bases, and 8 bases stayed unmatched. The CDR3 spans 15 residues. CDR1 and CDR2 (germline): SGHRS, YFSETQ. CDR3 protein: CASSLDRGPYYPQHF. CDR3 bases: TGCGCCAGCAGCTTGGACAGGGGGCCTTATTACCCCCAGCATTTT. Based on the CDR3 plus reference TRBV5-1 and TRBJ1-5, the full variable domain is KAGVTQTPRYLIKTRGQQVTLSCSPISGHRSVSWYQQTPGQGLQFLFEYFSETQRNKGNFPGRFSGRQFSNSRSEMNVSTLELGDSALYLCASSLDRGPYYPQHFGDGTRLSIL.

CDR3 sequence: CASSLNGEQFF. The CDR3 bases are TGTGCCAGCAGCTTGAATGGGGAGCAGTTCTTC. The chain is built from TRBV7-7 and TRBJ2-1; D is unclear. This CDR3 is built from 11 residues. V was cut by 3 bases and J by 10 bases, with 7 bases left in between. Per the germline V gene, CDR1 is SSHAT and CDR2 is FNYEAQ (reference sequence). Drawing the rest from reference TRBV7-7 and TRBJ2-1, the complete variable domain is GAGVSQSPRYKVTKRGQDVTLRCDPISSHATLYWYQQALGQGPEFLTYFNYEAQPDKSGLPSDRFSAERPEGSISTLTIQRTEQRDSAMYRCASSLNGEQFFGPGTRLTVL.

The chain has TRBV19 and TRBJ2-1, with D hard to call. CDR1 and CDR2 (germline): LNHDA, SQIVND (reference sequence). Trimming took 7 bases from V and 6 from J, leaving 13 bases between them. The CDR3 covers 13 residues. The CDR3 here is CASTKRTANEQFF. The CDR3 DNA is TGTGCCAGTACGAAGAGGACCGCCAATGAGCAGTTCTTC.

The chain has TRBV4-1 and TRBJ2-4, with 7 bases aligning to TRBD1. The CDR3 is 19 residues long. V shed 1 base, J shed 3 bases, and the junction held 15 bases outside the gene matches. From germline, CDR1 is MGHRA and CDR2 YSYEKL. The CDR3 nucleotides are TGCGCCAGCAGCCAAGCATCCTTTGAGACAGGGCGAGGCAAAAACATTCAGTACTTC. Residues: CASSQASFETGRGKNIQYF.

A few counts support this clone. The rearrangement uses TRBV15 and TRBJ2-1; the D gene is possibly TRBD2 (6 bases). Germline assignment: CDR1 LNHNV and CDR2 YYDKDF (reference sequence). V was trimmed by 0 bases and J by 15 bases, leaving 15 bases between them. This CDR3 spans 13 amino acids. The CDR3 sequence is CATSRDWGEIRFF. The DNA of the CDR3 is TGTGCCACCAGCAGAGATTGGGGGGAGATTCGGTTCTTC.

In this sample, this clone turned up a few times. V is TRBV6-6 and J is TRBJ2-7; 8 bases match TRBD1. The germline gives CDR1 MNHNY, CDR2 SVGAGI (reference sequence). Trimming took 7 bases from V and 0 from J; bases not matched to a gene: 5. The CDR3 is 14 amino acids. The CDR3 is CASKITGGSYEQYF. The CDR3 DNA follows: TGTGCCAGCAAGATAACAGGGGGCTCCTACGAGCAGTACTTC.

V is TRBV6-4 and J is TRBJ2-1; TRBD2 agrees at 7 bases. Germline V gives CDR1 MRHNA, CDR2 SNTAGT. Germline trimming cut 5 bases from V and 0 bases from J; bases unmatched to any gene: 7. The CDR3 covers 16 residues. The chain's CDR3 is CASSSRTRSSYNEQFF. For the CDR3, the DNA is TGTGCCAGCAGTTCTCGGACTAGGAGCTCCTACAATGAGCAGTTCTTC.

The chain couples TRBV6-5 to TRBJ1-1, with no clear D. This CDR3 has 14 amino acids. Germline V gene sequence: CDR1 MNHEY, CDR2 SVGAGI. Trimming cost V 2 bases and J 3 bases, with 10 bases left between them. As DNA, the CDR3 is TGTGCCAGCAGTTACGCTCGGAGGGACACTGAAGCTTTCTTT. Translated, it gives CASSYARRDTEAFF.

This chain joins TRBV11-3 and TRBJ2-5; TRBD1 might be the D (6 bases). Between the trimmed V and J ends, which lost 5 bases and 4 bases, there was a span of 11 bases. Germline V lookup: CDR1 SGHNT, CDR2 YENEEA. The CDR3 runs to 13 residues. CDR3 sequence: CASSVTGRETQYF. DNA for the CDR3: TGTGCCAGCAGCGTAACAGGGCGAGAGACCCAGTACTTC.

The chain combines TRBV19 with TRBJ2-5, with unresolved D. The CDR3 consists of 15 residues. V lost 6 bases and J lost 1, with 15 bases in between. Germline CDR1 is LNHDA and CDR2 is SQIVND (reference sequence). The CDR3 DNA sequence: TGTGCCAGTAGCAACAGACGACTGGGCCAAGAGACCCAGTACTTC. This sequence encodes CASSNRRLGQETQYF.

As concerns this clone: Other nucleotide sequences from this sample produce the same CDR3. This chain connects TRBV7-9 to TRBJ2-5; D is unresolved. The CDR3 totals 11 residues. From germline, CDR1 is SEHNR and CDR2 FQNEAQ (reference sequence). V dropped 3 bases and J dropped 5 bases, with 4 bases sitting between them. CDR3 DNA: TGTGCCAGCAGCTTCCTTGAGACCCAGTACTTC. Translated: CASSFLETQYF.

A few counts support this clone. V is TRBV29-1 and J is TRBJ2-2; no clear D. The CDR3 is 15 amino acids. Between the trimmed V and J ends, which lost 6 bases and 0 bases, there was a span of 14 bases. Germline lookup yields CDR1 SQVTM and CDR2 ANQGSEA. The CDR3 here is CSVRPVTTNTGELFF. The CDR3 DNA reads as TGCAGCGTGCGACCGGTGACAACGAACACCGGGGAGCTGTTTTTT.

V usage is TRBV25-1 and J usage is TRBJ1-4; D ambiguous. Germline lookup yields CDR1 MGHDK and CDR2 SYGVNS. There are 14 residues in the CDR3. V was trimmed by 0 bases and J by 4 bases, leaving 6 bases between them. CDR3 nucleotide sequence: TGTGCCAGCAGTGAATACGGAAATAATGAAAAACTGTTTTTT. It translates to CASSEYGNNEKLFF. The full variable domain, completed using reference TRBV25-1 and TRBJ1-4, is EADIYQTPRYLVIGTGKKITLECSQTMGHDKMYWYQQDPGMELHLIHYSYGVNSTEKGDLSSESTVSRIRTEHFPLTLESARPSHTSQYLCASSEYGNNEKLFFGSGTQLSVL.

In DNA, the CDR3 is TGTGCCAGCACCGACAGGACAGGGGGAACCTACGAGCAGTACTTC. Its protein product is CASTDRTGGTYEQYF. The J gene is TRBJ2-7, the V gene TRBV28, with TRBD1 matching 10 bases. V was clipped by 7 bases and J by 2 bases; unmatched bases: 8. The CDR3 runs 15 residues. The germline gives CDR1 MDHEN, CDR2 SYDVKM.

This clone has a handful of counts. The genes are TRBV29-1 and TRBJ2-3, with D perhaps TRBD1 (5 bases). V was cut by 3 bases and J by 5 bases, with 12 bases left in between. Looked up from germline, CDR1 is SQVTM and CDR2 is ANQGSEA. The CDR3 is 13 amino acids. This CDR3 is CSVDGRRGDTQYF. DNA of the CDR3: TGCAGCGTTGACGGTCGTAGGGGAGATACGCAGTATTTT.

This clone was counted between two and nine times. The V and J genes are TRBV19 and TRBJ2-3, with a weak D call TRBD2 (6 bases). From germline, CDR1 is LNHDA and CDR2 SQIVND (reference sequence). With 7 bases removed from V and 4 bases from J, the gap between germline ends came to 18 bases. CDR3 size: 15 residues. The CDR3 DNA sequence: TGTGCCAGTACCTATCGGGGGACGGGGGCAGATACGCAGTATTTT. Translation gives CASTYRGTGADTQYF.

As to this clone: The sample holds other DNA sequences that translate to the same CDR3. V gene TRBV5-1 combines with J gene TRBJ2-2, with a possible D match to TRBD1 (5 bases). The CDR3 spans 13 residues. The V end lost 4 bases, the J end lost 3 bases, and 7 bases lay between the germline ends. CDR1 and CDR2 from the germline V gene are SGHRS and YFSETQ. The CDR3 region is CASSIQDTGELFF. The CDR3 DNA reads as TGCGCCAGCAGCATACAGGACACCGGGGAGCTGTTTTTT.